This T cell receptor beta chain derives from a study of Tregs in tolerant kidney transplant recipients. The study's findings and limits: Biological reproducibility was not directly addressed in this study. The most relevant donor-specific Treg TCRbeta repertoire apparently came from expansion with activated donor B cells.

TCRdb's table, derived via immunoSEQ multiplex PCR, lists solely in-frame clones and lacks some. The table includes about 240,000 clones, 80% to 85% detected once. Germline V gene sequence: CDR1 SGHDT, CDR2 YYEEEE. This CDR3 comprises 14 residues. A remark on this clone: Its antigen is as yet unknown.

This clonotype was sampled from a human donor in good health. The chain combines TRBV5-6 with TRBJ2-5, with TRBD1 as a possible D gene (6 bases). The DNA end lines up better with TRBJ2-7; the J call may be wrong. Input material: CD4+ T cells from blood. CDR3 in amino acids: CASSFQRGRGEQYF. The CDR3 DNA is TGTGCCAGCAGCTTTCAGCGTGGCAGGGGCGAGCAGTACTTC.